Listed below are T cell receptor beta chains from one sample, sequenced in a study of regulatory T cells in long-lasting Graves disease. TCRdb redid the calling of the multiplex PCR reads with MiXCR, one entry per CDR3 protein. The profile covers approximately 560,000 distinct CDR3 sequences, with approximately 16% appearing a single time and 12% taken by the ten largest. These data are also associated with another study on T cells in Graves' hyperthyroidism and ophthalmopathy.

Specimen: peripheral blood mononuclear cells (PBMCs), collected at new diagnosis, from a patient treated with antithyroid drugs. The receptors here all came from a man younger than 35 with Graves disease. Each CDR3 is given with its conserved first and last residue. D genes are given only for firm matches. Clone size, where shown, is once, few, many, or a class for clones that have expanded.

V	D	size	J	DNA	CDR3
TRBV9	.	.	TRBJ1-5	TGTGCCAGCAGCGTAGGAACAAATCAGCCCCAGCATTTT	CASSVGTNQPQHF
TRBV25-1	.	few	TRBJ2-5	TGTGCCAGCAGGGAAAGCGGGTACCAAGAGACCCAGTACTTC	CASRESGYQETQYF
TRBV2	TRBD2	.	TRBJ2-7	TGTGCCAGCAGTGCGAGCGGGAGCCTGGGGGACTACGAGCAGTACTTC	CASSASGSLGDYEQYF
TRBV11-2	.	many	TRBJ2-3	TGTGCCAGCAGCAAAACGGGACTCATCACAGATACGCAGTATTTT	CASSKTGLITDTQYF
TRBV28	.	.	TRBJ1-5	TGTGCCGTTATGGGGGGCGATCAGCCCCAGCATTTT	CAVMGGDQPQHF
TRBV20-1	.	many	TRBJ2-5	TGCAGTGCTGTAAGGGAAGAGACCCAGTACTTC	CSAVREETQYF
TRBV7-9	.	once	TRBJ2-5	TGTGCCAGCAGCCTACTAGGGTGGGAGACCCAGTACTTC	CASSLLGWETQYF
TRBV7-9	TRBD1	once	TRBJ2-5	TGTGCCAGCAGCTCCCCGTGGGACAGGGGGATGGAAGAGACCCAGTACTTC	CASSSPWDRGMEETQYF
TRBV3-1	.	few	TRBJ2-7	TGTGCCAGCAGCTCGGCGGGACCGCCCAACGAGCAGTACTTC	CASSSAGPPNEQYF
TRBV28	.	many	TRBJ1-3	TGTGCCAGCAGTTTATCCTCTGGAAACACCATATATTTT	CASSLSSGNTIYF
TRBV5-1	.	many	TRBJ2-7	TGCGCCAGCAGATCTCGACAGGCGTCCTACGAGCAGTACTTC	CASRSRQASYEQYF
TRBV5-1	.	many	TRBJ1-5	TGCGCCAGCAGCTTGGGTCAGGGCAGGGAGCCCCAGCATTTT	CASSLGQGREPQHF
TRBV7-8	TRBD1	many	TRBJ2-7	TGTGCCAGCAGCCCCTGGGACAGGGCTAACGAGCAGTACTTC	CASSPWDRANEQYF
TRBV18	.	.	TRBJ2-6	TGTGCCAGCTCACCACCTCACATTTGGTCTGGGGCCAACGTCCTGACTTTC	CASSPPHIWSGANVLTF
TRBV12-3/TRBV12-4	.	few	TRBJ2-1	TGTGCCAGCAGTTTTCAGGCCCCCGAGGACGAGCAGTTCTTC	CASSFQAPEDEQFF
TRBV16	.	.	TRBJ1-4	TGTGCCAGCAGCCAATCCCGCAGGAATGAAAAACTGTTTTTT	CASSQSRRNEKLFF
TRBV5-1	.	many	TRBJ2-7	TGCGCCAGCAGCCCTCTCCGGCCCCGGGACGAGCAGTACTTC	CASSPLRPRDEQYF
TRBV13	TRBD1	.	TRBJ2-5	TGTGCCAGCAGCTCCTCGGGCAGGGGGTCCCAAGAGACCCAGTACTTC	CASSSSGRGSQETQYF
TRBV5-5	.	few	TRBJ1-6	TGTGCCAGCAGCTTGGAAACAGGTCGGAATAATTCACCCCTCCACTTT	CASSLETGRNNSPLHF
TRBV2	.	many	TRBJ2-5	TGTGCCAGCAGCGGGCATCAGGGAGTCGGGGAGACCCAGTACTTC	CASSGHQGVGETQYF
TRBV5-1	TRBD1	few	TRBJ1-2	TGCGCCAGCAGCTTGGAAGGGGGCGACTATGGCTACACCTTC	CASSLEGGDYGYTF
TRBV27	.	many	TRBJ1-6	TGTGCCAGCAGTGACCGGGACGGACTTTCACCCCTCCACTTT	CASSDRDGLSPLHF
TRBV11-2	TRBD2	many	TRBJ2-1	TGTGCCAGCAGCTTAGGGCTAGCGGGAAGCGGTGAGCAGTTCTTC	CASSLGLAGSGEQFF
TRBV29-1	.	many	TRBJ2-1	TGCAGCGTGGAAAGTATCCAGGGGGGTACCAATGAGCAGTTCTTC	CSVESIQGGTNEQFF
TRBV2	TRBD2	many	TRBJ2-1	TGTGCCAGCAGCGTGACCGGGACTAGCGGACAGTTCTTC	CASSVTGTSGQFF
TRBV10-3	TRBD1	few	TRBJ1-5	TGTGCCATCAGTCAGGGGGACAATCAGCCCCAGCATTTT	CAISQGDNQPQHF
TRBV7-8	TRBD2	many	TRBJ2-3	TGTGCCAGCAGCGAGAATAGCCCAACTAGCGAGGATACGCAGTATTTT	CASSENSPTSEDTQYF
TRBV7-3	.	many	TRBJ1-1	TGTGCCAGCAGCTTAATTGGCAGTAACACTGAAGCTTTCTTT	CASSLIGSNTEAFF
TRBV3-1	.	.	TRBJ2-7	TGTGCCAGCAGCCAATTACAGGGAGAGCAGTACTTC	CASSQLQGEQYF
TRBV6-1	TRBD2	.	TRBJ2-6	TGTGCCAGCAGTGCCCGGACTAGCGGGAGGGCCTACAGCTCTGGGGCCAACGTCCTGACTTTC	CASSARTSGRAYSSGANVLTF
TRBV5-1	TRBD2	few	TRBJ2-1	TGCGCCAGCAGCTTGGTTACTAGCGGGGTCAATGAGCAGTTCTTC	CASSLVTSGVNEQFF
TRBV28	.	many	TRBJ2-7	TGTGCCAGCAGCTTCGGGCGGGATTACTACGAGCAGTACTTC	CASSFGRDYYEQYF
TRBV20-1	.	many	TRBJ2-7	TGCAGTGCTAGAGATGTTGCTAAGGACTACGAGCAGTACTTC	CSARDVAKDYEQYF
TRBV15	.	many	TRBJ1-1	TGTGCCACCAGCAGAAAGAAGACTGGCGGGGGGACAAAGAACACTGAAGCTTTCTTT	CATSRKKTGGGTKNTEAFF
TRBV3-1	.	few	TRBJ1-6	TGTGCCAGCAGCCGGAACAGGGCGTCGGCCTATAATTCACCCCTCCACTTT	CASSRNRASAYNSPLHF
TRBV5-1	.	many	TRBJ2-7	TGCGCCAGCAGCTTGGAAGTTAATCAGAGGAGCTCCTACGAGCAGTACTTC	CASSLEVNQRSSYEQYF
TRBV20-1	.	.	TRBJ2-5	TGCAGTGCTAGAGATCGGGCAGAGACCCAGTACTTC	CSARDRAETQYF
TRBV27	.	many	TRBJ2-7	TGTGCCAGCAGTTTTGCGACTCTCTCCTACGAGCAGTACTTC	CASSFATLSYEQYF
TRBV14	.	.	TRBJ2-7	TGTGCCAGCAGCCTTGATGGGGGCAGATCCTACGAGCAGTACTTC	CASSLDGGRSYEQYF
TRBV2	TRBD2	.	TRBJ2-3	TGTGCCAGCAGTGAAACCGCTAGCGGGAGATCAGATACGCAGTATTTT	CASSETASGRSDTQYF
TRBV6-1	.	many	TRBJ1-5	TGTGCCAGTTTGGGGGATCAGCCCCAGCATTTT	CASLGDQPQHF
TRBV18	TRBD1	many	TRBJ2-7	TGTGCCAGCACGGGACAGGGGGCGAGGTACGAGCAGTACTTC	CASTGQGARYEQYF
TRBV20-1	.	many	TRBJ1-5	TGCAGTGCTAGTTATGTGACACACAACAATCAGCCCCAGCATTTT	CSASYVTHNNQPQHF
TRBV6-2/TRBV6-3	.	.	TRBJ1-3	TGTGCCAGCAGTTACAGGGGGGGCGCGTTTGGAAACACCATATATTTT	CASSYRGGAFGNTIYF
TRBV7-9	TRBD1	many	TRBJ2-3	TGTGCCAGCAGCATATCGACAGGGGGCCGACGGGATACGCAGTATTTT	CASSISTGGRRDTQYF
TRBV2	.	many	TRBJ2-7	TGTGCCAGCAGTGAAAGTAGGCTACCGAATCGGGAGCAGTACTTC	CASSESRLPNREQYF
TRBV6-1	.	many	TRBJ1-4	TGTGCCAGCAGTCTAGGAGGGGGGTTTGGTGAAAAACTGTTTTTT	CASSLGGGFGEKLFF
TRBV11-2	.	many	TRBJ2-1	TGTGCCAGCAGCCCCGGGAAGTACAATGAGCAGTTCTTC	CASSPGKYNEQFF
TRBV4-1	TRBD1	.	TRBJ1-6	TGCGCCAGCAGCCAAGATCTTGAGGGGGCGCGGTCACCCCTCCACTTT	CASSQDLEGARSPLHF
TRBV11-2	TRBD2	many	TRBJ2-1	TGTGCCAGCAGCTCGGAGGGACTAGCGGGAGGCCCGGATGAGCAGTTCTTC	CASSSEGLAGGPDEQFF
TRBV5-1	.	many	TRBJ2-7	TGCGCCAGCAGCTTGAGCCTAAGCTCCTACGAGCAGTACTTC	CASSLSLSSYEQYF
TRBV15	.	.	TRBJ2-3	TGTGCCACCAGCAGAGAATTCTTAGGGGCCCCCGACGATACGCAGTATTTT	CATSREFLGAPDDTQYF